The rows below give T cell receptor beta chains drawn from one sample of a study of human T cells and chemical hapten exposure. TCRdb reprocessed the RACE reads with MiXCR, giving one entry per CDR3 protein. The data show a few hundred thousand distinct CDR3 sequences, about 9% seen once. Sequenced here: whole blood, sampled in connection with sensitization to the hapten diphenylcyclopropenone (DPC). These receptors originate from a woman in her thirties or forties with alopecia areata. Some clones in this sample may be carry-over from other donors' samples. Each CDR3 is given with its conserved first and last residue. A D gene is named only where the DNA matches it firmly. Rows may omit the clone size; those that give it use once, few, many or a size class.

D | size | J | V | DNA | CDR3
NA | NA | TRBJ2-7 | TRBV29-1 | TGCAGCGTTGCACCGGGAGATCCCTACGAGCAGTACTTC | CSVAPGDPYEQYF
NA | many | TRBJ2-1 | TRBV11-2 | TGTGCCAGCACCAGGACTAGCAGAGGGGGCGTCCATGAGCAGTTCTTC | CASTRTSRGGVHEQFF
TRBD1 | NA | TRBJ2-7 | TRBV20-1 | TGCAGTGCAACAGGGGGCGGGAGCGAGCAGTACTTC | CSATGGGSEQYF
NA | NA | TRBJ2-1 | TRBV2 | TGTGCCAGCAAGATATGGGGCAATGAGCAGTTCTTC | CASKIWGNEQFF
TRBD2 | NA | TRBJ2-7 | TRBV12-3/TRBV12-4 | TGTGCCAGCAGCCCGACTAGCGTGATTTACGAGCAGTACTTC | CASSPTSVIYEQYF
TRBD2 | NA | TRBJ2-2 | TRBV29-1 | TGCAGCGTTGAGCGACTAGCGTCCGGGGAGCTGTTTTTT | CSVERLASGELFF
TRBD2 | NA | TRBJ2-3 | TRBV2 | TGTGCCAGCAGTCCTCTAGCGGGAGCCCTAAAGAATACGCAGTATTTT | CASSPLAGALKNTQYF
NA | many | TRBJ2-1 | TRBV21-1 | TGTGCCAGCAGCAAAGGCCCAGGGGGGAGCCCCTCCTACAATGAGCAGTTCTTC | CASSKGPGGSPSYNEQFF
NA | many | TRBJ1-6 | TRBV4-3 | TGCGCCAGCAGCCAAGGGAGCTCCTATAATTCACCCCTCCACTTT | CASSQGSSYNSPLHF
NA | few | TRBJ2-1 | TRBV6-5 | TGTGCCAGCAGTTATGGAGGGATCGCCTACAATGAGCAGTTCTTC | CASSYGGIAYNEQFF
TRBD1 | few | TRBJ1-1 | TRBV6-5 | TGTGCCAGCAGTCGGACAGGGGGCTTCTTTGAAGCTTTCTTT | CASSRTGGFFEAFF
NA | NA | TRBJ1-1 | TRBV28 | TGTGCCAGCAGTACAGGGTTCAGGACTGAAGCTTTCTTT | CASSTGFRTEAFF
NA | NA | TRBJ1-1 | TRBV5-1 | TGCGCCAGCAGCCCTGCGCCAGACCTTAACACTGAAGCTTTCTTT | CASSPAPDLNTEAFF
TRBD2 | few | TRBJ2-3 | TRBV7-2 | TGTGCCAGCAGCTCCGTGGGGTTACGCGGGAGGCCCACAGATACGCAGTATTTT | CASSSVGLRGRPTDTQYF
TRBD1 | NA | TRBJ1-1 | TRBV30 | TGTGCCTGGAGGTTTTCGGGGACAGGGAGCCCTGAAGCTTTCTTT | CAWRFSGTGSPEAFF
NA | NA | TRBJ2-1 | TRBV5-1 | TGCGCCAGCAGCCTCCCCGGGCAGGGTTACAATGAGCAGTTCTTC | CASSLPGQGYNEQFF
TRBD1 | few | TRBJ2-5 | TRBV6-5 | TGTGCCAGCAGTTTTACCGGGACAGGGAGGGAGACCCAGTACTTC | CASSFTGTGRETQYF
NA | few | TRBJ1-6 | TRBV27 | TGTGCCAGCAGTTTAAGGGAACAGGGATCGATCAATTCACCCCTCCACTTT | CASSLREQGSINSPLHF
TRBD1 | NA | TRBJ1-4 | TRBV20-1 | TGCAGTGCTAGAGGGAGACAGGGGGCGGACGAAAAACTGTTTTTT | CSARGRQGADEKLFF
NA | few | TRBJ1-5 | TRBV7-2 | TGTGCCAGCAGCTCTAAGACAGGTATTTGGCCCCAGCATTTT | CASSSKTGIWPQHF
TRBD2 | few | TRBJ2-1 | TRBV6-2/TRBV6-3 | TGTGCCAGCAGCCCCCGGAGGACTAGCTTGTTCTTC | CASSPRRTSLFF
NA | many | TRBJ1-4 | TRBV29-1 | TGCAGCGTTGTTAGTCAGATTAATGAAAAACTGTTTTTT | CSVVSQINEKLFF
NA | few | TRBJ1-2 | TRBV24-1 | TGTGCCACCAGTGATTTTGCAGGCTATGGCTACACCTTC | CATSDFAGYGYTF
NA | few | TRBJ1-3 | TRBV6-2/TRBV6-3 | TGTGCCAGCAGACCGGACAATGTCGGAAACACCATATATTTT | CASRPDNVGNTIYF
TRBD1 | many | TRBJ1-2 | TRBV7-9 | TGTGCCAGCAGCTGGGGACAGACAACCTATGGCTACACCTTC | CASSWGQTTYGYTF
TRBD2 | few | TRBJ2-2 | TRBV28 | TGTGCCAGCAGTCAAGTAGCGGGAGGGCCCGGTACCGGGGAGCTGTTTTTT | CASSQVAGGPGTGELFF
NA | NA | TRBJ2-1 | TRBV29-1 | TGCAGCGTTGACAGGGGAGGGGGCAATGAGCAGTTCTTC | CSVDRGGGNEQFF
NA | many | TRBJ1-2 | TRBV2 | TGTGCCAGCAGAGATGACAGCCTCTATGGCTACACCTTC | CASRDDSLYGYTF
TRBD2 | NA | TRBJ2-3 | TRBV5-8 | TGTGCCAGCAGCCCGCTTACTAGCGGGAGGGACGATACGCAGTATTTT | CASSPLTSGRDDTQYF
NA | few | TRBJ1-5 | TRBV6-6 | TGTGCCAGCAGTTACTCGAGTACCAGGCCTACGGGGGACAATCAGCCCCAGCATTTT | CASSYSSTRPTGDNQPQHF
NA | few | TRBJ1-1 | TRBV28 | TGTGCCGGCAGTAATACAGGGTCTGAAGCTTTCTTT | CAGSNTGSEAFF
NA | few | TRBJ2-3 | TRBV20-1 | TGCAGTGCTCGCCCTTCTAGTACGCAGTATTTT | CSARPSSTQYF
TRBD2 | many | TRBJ2-1 | TRBV6-2/TRBV6-3 | TGTGCCACCGAGGGCGGGAGGGCGTCCTACAATGAGCAGTTCTTC | CATEGGRASYNEQFF
TRBD2 | NA | TRBJ2-3 | TRBV27 | TGTGCCAGCAGTTCCCTAGGACTAGCGGGAGGGCCCCGGTTAGATACGCAGTATTTT | CASSSLGLAGGPRLDTQYF
TRBD2 | few | TRBJ2-4 | TRBV5-1 | TGCGCCAGCAGCTACGGGACTAGCGGGAGGGACGGCATTCAGTACTTC | CASSYGTSGRDGIQYF
NA | many | TRBJ2-3 | TRBV6-6 | TGTGCCAGCAGGCGGACAGTCAGCACAGATACGCAGTATTTT | CASRRTVSTDTQYF
NA | few | TRBJ2-4 | TRBV12-3/TRBV12-4 | TGTGCCAGCAGTTTAGGGGATTGGGTGGCCAAAAACATTCAGTACTTC | CASSLGDWVAKNIQYF
TRBD2 | NA | TRBJ2-3 | TRBV4-3 | TGCGCCAGCAGCCAAGATCGGGCGGGAGGGCCAAATACGCAGTATTTT | CASSQDRAGGPNTQYF
TRBD1 | NA | TRBJ1-4 | TRBV7-2 | TGTGCCAGCAGCTTAGCCGGGACAGCAACTAATGAAAAACTGTTTTTT | CASSLAGTATNEKLFF
NA | few | TRBJ1-1 | TRBV2 | TGTGCCAGCAGTGAGGTGGGCCTACCTGAAGCTTTCTTT | CASSEVGLPEAFF
NA | NA | TRBJ2-1 | TRBV12-3/TRBV12-4 | TGTGCCAGCCTGGGAACGGTCGAGCAGTTCTTC | CASLGTVEQFF
TRBD1 | many | TRBJ1-1 | TRBV5-1 | TGCGCCAGCAAGGGACAGGGAAACACTGAAGCTTTCTTT | CASKGQGNTEAFF
NA | few | TRBJ1-2 | TRBV7-9 | TGTGCCAGCAGCTTATGGGACACAATATCCTATGGCTACACCTTC | CASSLWDTISYGYTF
TRBD1 | NA | TRBJ2-3 | TRBV5-1 | TGCGCCAGCAGCTTGATGGGACAGATTCGGACGGATACGCAGTATTTT | CASSLMGQIRTDTQYF
NA | NA | TRBJ1-5 | TRBV29-1 | TGCAGCGTTGCACAGGAGGTCGGCCAGCCCCAGCATTTT | CSVAQEVGQPQHF
NA | NA | TRBJ1-4 | TRBV3-1 | TGTGCCAGCGGGGAGCCTAATGAAAAACTGTTTTTT | CASGEPNEKLFF
NA | NA | TRBJ2-1 | TRBV29-1 | TGCAGCGTCCGGGCGAATGAGCAGTTCTTC | CSVRANEQFF
NA | many | TRBJ2-1 | TRBV7-8 | TGTGCCAGCAGCCTCGGTGCGGGTATCCCCAATGAGCAGTTCTTC | CASSLGAGIPNEQFF
NA | few | TRBJ2-7 | TRBV4-2 | TGTGCCAGCAGCCAAGAGATTAACGAGCAGTACTTC | CASSQEINEQYF
NA | NA | TRBJ1-1 | TRBV12-3/TRBV12-4 | TGTGCCAGCACCCGGTTTTTGATGGTTACTGAAGCTTTCTTT | CASTRFLMVTEAFF
TRBD2 | NA | TRBJ2-1 | TRBV6-1 | TGTGCCACCTCGGACAGGGTTTATACTAGCGGGGGACGCAATGAGCAGTTCTTC | CATSDRVYTSGGRNEQFF
NA | NA | TRBJ2-7 | TRBV7-9 | TGTGCCAGCACCTTGGACAGCTCCTACGAGCAGTACTTC | CASTLDSSYEQYF
NA | few | TRBJ1-5 | TRBV28 | TGTGCCAGCAGTTCCCACCGGGAAGGGGCCCAGCATTTT | CASSSHREGAQHF
TRBD1 | NA | TRBJ2-3 | TRBV6-2/TRBV6-3 | TGTGCCAGCAGAACGCCAGGGGGTCGGGGAAGAGATACGCAGTATTTT | CASRTPGGRGRDTQYF
NA | NA | TRBJ2-7 | TRBV5-1 | TGCGCCAGCAGCTTGGCGCCACAGGGATCCCCCTACGAGCAGTACTTC | CASSLAPQGSPYEQYF
NA | NA | TRBJ2-1 | TRBV7-2 | TGTGCCAGCAGCCCCCGGGTCTCATCATACAATGAGCAGTTCTTC | CASSPRVSSYNEQFF
TRBD1 | medium-sized | TRBJ2-5 | TRBV6-1 | TGTGCCAGCAGTGAAGCGGCGGTAGGGGGCGCGATGGAGACCCAGTACTTC | CASSEAAVGGAMETQYF
TRBD1 | few | TRBJ2-7 | TRBV29-1 | TGCAGCGTCGCACAGGTGGCCAGGGGGGAGCAGTACTTC | CSVAQVARGEQYF
NA | NA | TRBJ1-2 | TRBV24-1 | TGTGCCACCAGTCCCGGCTATGGCTACACCTTC | CATSPGYGYTF
NA | NA | TRBJ2-7 | TRBV6-5 | TGTGCCAGCAGCTCATCAGGACTATCCTACGAGCAGTACTTC | CASSSSGLSYEQYF